The 21 T cell receptor beta chains presented below share a single source sample, sequenced in a study of blood T cell repertoires in COVID-19. TCRdb's copy holds only in-frame clones and misses some; the assay was immunoSEQ multiplex PCR. The sample records 85,000 to 95,000 clones, roughly 87% being singletons. What was sequenced was peripheral blood. The receptor source for this set is a woman of 80 years or more with acute or convalescent COVID-19.

The gene calls are TRBV11-2 and TRBJ1-6; possibly TRBD1 for D (6 bases). CDR1 is SGHAT and CDR2 is FQNNGV in the germline V gene. The germline V and J ends were trimmed by 4 bases and 7 bases, with 11 bases remaining between them. The CDR3 runs to 14 residues. The CDR3 DNA reads TGTGCCAGCAGCTGGGGGCAGGGAAATTCACCCCTCCACTTT. Translating it yields CASSWGQGNSPLHF.

This sequence joins TRBV19 and TRBJ2-3; 7 bases agree with TRBD1. The V gene end was trimmed by 6 bases and the J gene end by 4 bases; junction bases not matched to a gene: 10. Germline CDR1 LNHDA, CDR2 SQIVND (reference sequence). The CDR3 covers 15 residues. The CDR3, as DNA: TGTGCCAGTAGCCCCCGGACAGGAAACTCAGATACGCAGTATTTT. This codes for CASSPRTGNSDTQYF.

This clone was seen only once. The rearrangement joins TRBV7-2 to TRBJ2-2, with 8 positions matching TRBD1. The CDR3 has 15 residues. Germline V gene lookup returns CDR1 SGHTA and CDR2 FQGNSA. J was trimmed by 5 bases and V by 1 base; bases with no gene match: 3. CDR3 in amino acids: CASSLGRGRTGELFF. CDR3 nucleotide sequence: TGTGCCAGCAGCTTAGGCAGGGGGCGAACCGGGGAGCTGTTTTTT.

The chain is built from TRBV6-2 or TRBV6-3 and TRBJ1-5; 10 bases match TRBD1. Germline CDR1 and CDR2: MNHEY and SVGEGT. V dropped 4 bases and J dropped 9; count of bases not matched to a gene: 6. The CDR3 has 14 residues. The CDR3 here is CASSSDRGITPQHF. Written as DNA, the CDR3 is TGTGCCAGCAGTTCGGACAGGGGGATCACGCCCCAGCATTTT.

Of note for this clone: One junction end disagrees with the germline gene, perhaps due to a read error. The V gene is TRBV5-6, the J gene TRBJ1-6; D possibly corresponds to TRBD1 (6 bases). The germline CDR1 and CDR2 sequences are SGHDT and YYEEEE. This CDR3 contains 17 residues. The CDR3: CASSFAPRGSFNSPLHF. CDR3 coding DNA: TGTGCCAGCAGCTTTGCGCCTAGGGGGTCCTTTAATTCACCCCTCCACTTT. Full variable domain (remainder filled in from reference TRBV5-6 and TRBJ1-6): DAGVTQSPTHLIKTRGQQVTLRCSPKSGHDTVSWYQQALGQGPQFIFQYYEEEERQRGNFPDRFSGHQFPNYSSELNVNALLLGDSALYLCASSFAPRGSFNSPLHFGNGTRLTVT.

This chain connects TRBV5-1 to TRBJ2-1; 7 bases are a match to TRBD1. The CDR3 is made up of 13 amino acids. Per the germline V gene, CDR1 is SGHRS and CDR2 is YFSETQ. Trimming took 4 bases from V and 8 from J; bases not matched to a gene: 6. The CDR3 sequence is CASSRGGKDEQFF. The DNA of the CDR3 is TGCGCCAGCAGCAGAGGGGGCAAGGATGAGCAGTTCTTC.

This rearrangement joins TRBV7-2 to TRBJ2-4; a possible D gene is TRBD2 (6 bases). Looked up from germline, CDR1 is SGHTA and CDR2 is FQGNSA. The CDR3 consists of 13 residues. Trimming took 4 bases from V and 7 from J, leaving 11 bases between them. This chain's CDR3 is CASSSGRSNIQYF. The CDR3 nucleotides read TGTGCCAGCAGCTCAGGGAGGAGTAACATTCAGTACTTC. Using reference TRBV7-2 and TRBJ2-4 for the parts outside the CDR3, the full variable domain is GAGVSQSPSNKVTEKGKDVELRCDPISGHTALYWYRQSLGQGLEFLIYFQGNSAPDKSGLPSDRFSAERTGGSVSTLTIQRTQQEDSAVYLCASSSGRSNIQYFGAGTRLSVL.

The CDR3 reads CASSSRLASYGYTF. The CDR3 nucleotides are TGTGCCAGCAGTTCCCGACTGGCGTCCTATGGCTACACCTTC. The V gene is TRBV5-6, the J gene TRBJ1-2; no definite D call. V was clipped by 5 bases and J by 4 bases, with 15 bases between them. The germline gives CDR1 SGHDT, CDR2 YYEEEE. The CDR3 contains 14 residues. The full variable domain, completed using reference TRBV5-6 and TRBJ1-2, is DAGVTQSPTHLIKTRGQQVTLRCSPKSGHDTVSWYQQALGQGPQFIFQYYEEEERQRGNFPDRFSGHQFPNYSSELNVNALLLGDSALYLCASSSRLASYGYTFGSGTRLTVV.

The V call is TRBV19, the J call TRBJ2-3; a possible D gene is TRBD2 (6 bases). Trimming took 3 bases from V and 2 from J, leaving 18 bases between them. Germline CDR1 LNHDA, CDR2 SQIVND (reference sequence). The CDR3 extends over 17 amino acids. The CDR3: CASSIPGLTSNTDTQYF. The CDR3 coding sequence is TGTGCCAGTAGTATCCCGGGACTCACTTCGAACACAGATACGCAGTATTTT.

The chain employs TRBV5-1 and TRBJ1-1; D is unresolved. CDR3 length: 13 residues. Germline-derived CDR1 and CDR2 are SGHRS and YFSETQ. V was cut by 2 bases and J by 1 base, with 6 bases left in between. CDR3 sequence reads: CASSLYTNTEAFF. The CDR3 region has the DNA TGCGCCAGCAGCTTATACACGAACACTGAAGCTTTCTTT.

The chain uses TRBV7-3 and TRBJ2-4; TRBD2 is a possible D gene (7 bases). This CDR3 contains 15 residues. The germline gives CDR1 SGHTA, CDR2 FQGTGA. The V end lost 5 bases, the J end lost 7 bases, and 18 bases lay between the germline ends. CDR3 nucleotides: TGTGCCAGCAGCGCCTCTAGCGGAGGGGGGAACATTCAGTACTTC. It codes for CASSASSGGGNIQYF.

V usage is TRBV7-2 and J usage is TRBJ1-6; D possibly corresponds to TRBD1 (5 bases). The ends were cut back, 5 bases at V and 7 bases at J, with 18 bases in the middle. The germline V gene encodes CDR1 SGHTA and CDR2 FQGNSA. The CDR3 contains 16 residues. The CDR3 loop reads CASSLPEGLMNSPLHF. The CDR3 nucleotides read TGTGCCAGCAGCCTACCCGAGGGACTGATGAATTCACCCCTCCACTTT.

The J gene is TRBJ1-2, the V gene TRBV9; no clear D gene. Germline CDR1 reads SGDLS; CDR2 reads YYNGEE. This CDR3 spans 14 amino acids. Trimming pared 0 bases from V and 3 bases from J, leaving 9 bases between. The CDR3 loop reads CASSVAAGDYGYTF. The CDR3 DNA reads as TGTGCCAGCAGCGTAGCGGCCGGAGACTATGGCTACACCTTC.

CDR3 DNA: TGTGCCAGCAGCCAAGATTTAGTCAACTATGGCTACACCTTC. Its protein product is CASSQDLVNYGYTF. The rearrangement joins TRBV3-1 (or the pseudogene TRBV3-2) to TRBJ1-2, with D unclear. CDR1 LGHDT and CDR2 YNNKEL come from the germline V gene (reference sequence). The CDR3 is 14 residues long. Trimming cost V 0 bases and J 2 bases, with 7 bases left between them.

V gene TRBV19 combines with J gene TRBJ2-6; D is possibly TRBD1 (6 bases). This CDR3 region has 17 residues. Trimming shortened V by 9 bases and J by 0 bases, and 18 bases separated the two germline ends. Looked up from germline, CDR1 is LNHDA and CDR2 is SQIVND (reference sequence). CDR3 sequence reads: CASCSTGLTSGANVLTF. The CDR3, as DNA: TGTGCCAGCTGTTCGACAGGTCTGACCTCTGGGGCCAACGTCCTGACTTTC.

The genes are TRBV2 and TRBJ1-2; D might be TRBD1 (5 bases). Germline CDR1 SNHLY, CDR2 FYNNEI. The CDR3 is 14 amino acids. Trimming pared 10 bases from V and 7 bases from J, leaving 22 bases between. The chain's CDR3 is CATQEQATQGGYTF. The CDR3 nucleotides are TGTGCCACCCAGGAGCAGGCAACTCAGGGTGGCTACACCTTC.

The chain recombines TRBV5-4 with TRBJ2-1, with 8 bases aligning to TRBD2. This CDR3 comprises 16 residues. Germline assignment: CDR1 SGHNT and CDR2 YYREEE (reference sequence). J gave up 6 bases and V 4 bases, and 12 bases lay outside the gene matches. For the CDR3, the DNA is TGTGCCAGCAGCCCCAAAATTCCGGGAGGGCTCAATGAGCAGTTCTTC. This translates into CASSPKIPGGLNEQFF.

The rearrangement uses TRBV7-2 and TRBJ2-5, with 9 bases aligning to TRBD1. The CDR3 totals 14 residues. With V trimmed by 5 bases and J by 5 bases, 6 bases remained unmatched. CDR1 and CDR2 from the germline V gene are SGHTA and FQGNSA. In nucleotides, the CDR3 is TGTGCCAGCAGCAGAACAGGGGGCCGGGAGACCCAGTACTTC. Amino acid sequence: CASSRTGGRETQYF. Filled out from reference TRBV7-2 and TRBJ2-5, the complete variable domain reads GAGVSQSPSNKVTEKGKDVELRCDPISGHTALYWYRQSLGQGLEFLIYFQGNSAPDKSGLPSDRFSAERTGGSVSTLTIQRTQQEDSAVYLCASSRTGGRETQYFGPGTRLLVL.

CDR3 DNA: TGTGCCAGCAGTTGGAGGGGGGGCAATGAGCAGTTCTTC. This encodes CASSWRGGNEQFF. The chain employs TRBV27 and TRBJ2-1, with D possibly being TRBD2 (7 bases). Germline V gene sequence: CDR1 MNHEY, CDR2 SMNVEV (reference sequence). V was shortened by 4 bases and J by 6 bases, with 10 bases between the two germline ends. CDR3 length: 13 residues.

The rearrangement uses TRBV3-1 (or the pseudogene TRBV3-2) and TRBJ1-2; D not certain. V shed 1 base and J shed 7 bases, with 10 bases lying between them. The CDR3 length is 13 residues. Germline lookup yields CDR1 LGHDT and CDR2 YNNKEL (reference sequence). The DNA of the CDR3 is TGTGCCAGCAGCCAAGGGGCGTCGGCTGGCTACACCTTC. Translation: CASSQGASAGYTF.

V and J are TRBV30 and TRBJ1-5, with D tentatively TRBD1 (6 bases). The CDR3 has 15 residues. With 1 base removed from V and 0 bases from J, the gap between germline ends came to 10 bases. Germline lookup yields CDR1 GTSNPN and CDR2 SVGIG (reference sequence). CDR3 region: CAWSAGTSSNQPQHF. In nucleotides, the CDR3 is TGTGCCTGGAGTGCAGGGACAAGTAGCAATCAGCCCCAGCATTTT.